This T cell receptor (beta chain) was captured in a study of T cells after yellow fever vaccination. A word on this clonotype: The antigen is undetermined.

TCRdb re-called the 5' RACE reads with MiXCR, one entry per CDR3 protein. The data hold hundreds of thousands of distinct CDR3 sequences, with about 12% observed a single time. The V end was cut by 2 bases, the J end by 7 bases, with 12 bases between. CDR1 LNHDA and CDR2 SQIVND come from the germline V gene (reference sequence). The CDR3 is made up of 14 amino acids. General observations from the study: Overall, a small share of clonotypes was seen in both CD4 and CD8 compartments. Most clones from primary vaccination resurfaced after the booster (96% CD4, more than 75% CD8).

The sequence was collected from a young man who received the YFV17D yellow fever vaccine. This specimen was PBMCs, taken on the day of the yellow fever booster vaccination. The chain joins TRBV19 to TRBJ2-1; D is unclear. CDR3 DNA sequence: TGTGCCAGTAGTATATCACAGAATGAGAATGAGCAGTTCTTC. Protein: CASSISQNENEQFF.